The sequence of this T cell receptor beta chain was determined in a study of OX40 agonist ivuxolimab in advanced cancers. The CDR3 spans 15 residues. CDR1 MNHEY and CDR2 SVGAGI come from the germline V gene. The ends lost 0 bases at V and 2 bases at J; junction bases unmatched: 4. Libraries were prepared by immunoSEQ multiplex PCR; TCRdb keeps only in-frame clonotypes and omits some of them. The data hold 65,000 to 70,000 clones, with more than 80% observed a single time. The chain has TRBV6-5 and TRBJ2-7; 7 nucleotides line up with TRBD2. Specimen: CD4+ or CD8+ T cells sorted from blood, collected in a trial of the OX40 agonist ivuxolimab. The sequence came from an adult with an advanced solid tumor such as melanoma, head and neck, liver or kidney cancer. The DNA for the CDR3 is TGTGCCAGCAGTTACTCGGCTAGCGGTCCCTACGAGCAGTACTTC. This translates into CASSYSASGPYEQYF.